This T cell receptor (beta chain) was documented in a study of neurological immune-mediated disorders. CDR1 is MGHRA and CDR2 is YSYEKL in the germline V gene. V was pared by 3 bases and J by 1 base, with 15 bases between. This CDR3 spans 16 amino acids. This clonotype was seen a few times. Its antigen is unidentified. Unsorted libraries were generated from 2 million PBMCs. These cells had been stored in RNAlater at -80 C. Study-wide findings and caveats: A possible signature appeared as one related-CDR3 cluster, in which phylogenetic grouping placed the repertoires of 18 of 34 multiple sclerosis patients.

5'RACE with 10-nucleotide random UMIs generated the cDNA. The yield of each sequencing run was over 180 million TCR-beta sequences from 15-18 subjects. One entry per CDR3 protein results from TCRdb running MiXCR on the 5' RACE reads. The profile shows more than 20,000 distinct CDR3 sequences, 2.5% of them singletons. This clonotype was sampled from a woman aged 50 to 60 with multiple sclerosis. The sequenced sample consisted of PBMCs. The chain links TRBV4-1 to TRBJ1-1; tentatively, D is TRBD1 (5 bases). The CDR3 loop is CASSQISDRTNTEAFF. In DNA, the CDR3 is TGCGCCAGCAGCCAGATCAGTGACAGAACGAACACTGAAGCTTTCTTT.